This T cell receptor (beta chain) was found in a study of read filtering for tumor transcriptome and immune sequencing (dated by TCRdb to the early 2020s). Concerning the study at large: The cohort had around 16 male and roughly 14 female patients with a mean age of about 66 years, ranging from roughly 45 to 90. By revised international staging, fewer than ten patients were R-ISS I, about 16 were R-ISS II and 6 or 7 were R-ISS III. After DNase treatment, whole-transcriptome libraries were prepared with the TruSeq RNA Access Library Prep Kit. Per sample, about 4.05 to 11 million TCR-region mapped reads were obtained with IR-seq, compared with only 85 to 1273 with RNA-seq. Using the same bone marrow samples, the study compared TCR repertoires obtained by targeted immune repertoire sequencing with those obtained by bulk whole-transcriptome sequencing. One main goal was a read-filtering strategy for immune repertoire data, in particular deciding whether clonotypes backed by only one read should be removed.

The CDR3 runs 12 amino acids, cysteine and phenylalanine included. The read is trimmed to its CDR3 DNA, 36 bases read in frame from base 1. The germline V gene (reference sequence) provides CDR1 LGHDT and CDR2 YNNKEL. Cut back by 3 bases and 3 bases, the V and J ends lie 6 bases apart. Bone marrow was sampled from every patient at the time of active disease. Bone marrow mononuclear cells were isolated by Ficoll-Hypaque density gradient centrifugation. To remove myeloma plasma cells, the cells were labeled with CD138 magnetic microbeads on a MACS separator, and CD138-negative cells were then collected by negative selection. Purity of the isolated cells was checked by flow cytometry on an Attune NxT using CD138 antibodies. Total RNA was extracted with TRIzol reagent and quantified with a NanoDrop spectrophotometer. Paired RNA-seq and IR-seq were performed on each patient's CD138-negative bone marrow sample.

This clonotype was counted many times. Its target antigen remains unknown. No much larger clone exists at a distance of one base, and base qualities are not known. TCR libraries were constructed from roughly 380 ng RNA using the Immunoverse kit, and molecular barcoded adaptors covering alpha/delta and beta/gamma chains were employed. TCR library preparation was performed with the same RNA that was used for transcriptome sequencing. Sequencing of TCR libraries was carried out on an Illumina HiSeq 4000 with 2 x 150 cycles. The authors' analysis ran thus. TCR reads were aligned to human V, D, J and C references and assembled into CDR3 clonotypes with MiXCR, including quality filtering and error correction. The tcR package in R was used for analysis of clonotype counts and gene usage diversity. For inspection of raw mapping reads, RNA-seq reads were mapped by STAR aligner version 2.5.3a onto GRCh37 of the human genome. To test how sequencing depth affects detected clonotypes, IR-seq fastq files were randomly downsampled with Seqtk 1.3. The public reads were reanalyzed by TCRdb: fastp trimming at Q25, MiXCR alignment, in-frame beta chains only. Rows with a matching CDR3 protein are joined into one entry that keeps the most common DNA and genes. TCRdb, not the original authors, processed these V and J calls. The sample data list roughly 69,000 distinct CDR3 sequences, and approximately 15% of these were observed just once. The leading ten clones occupy 45% of the sample.

General conclusions and limits of the study: Removing single-read clonotypes increased the correlation between IR-seq and RNA-seq shared clonotype proportions. Rather than purified T cells, the sorted CD138-negative fraction was a mixed bone marrow immune population. In IR-seq, single-read clonotypes were approximately 82% of clonotypes but 3% to 4% of total reads; in RNA-seq they were 74.6% of clonotypes and less than 45% of reads. Compared with RNA-seq, IR-seq captured clonotypes at much greater depth and more reliably, and a smaller IR-seq throughput was enough to identify most of the shared clonotypes.

This sequence was found in a donor aged 40 or older with multiple myeloma. The sequenced sample consisted of a population of CD138-negative cells sorted from bone marrow. The label giving this sample's cell subset or site can be read as: bone marrow mononuclear cells depleted of CD138+ plasma/myeloma cells by negative magnetic selection. The V and J segments used are TRBV3-1 and TRBJ2-7; no D gene call is confident. The nucleotide sequence is TGTGCCAGCAGCCAGCGAAACTACGAGCAGTACTTC. It specifies CASSQRNYEQYF.